The 28 T cell receptor beta chains reported below all come from one sample, sequenced in a study of identical twins. TCRdb itself ran the 5' RACE reads through MiXCR, one entry per CDR3 protein. The table has around 280,000 distinct CDR3 sequences, 6.5% to 9.5% seen once; the top ten hold less than 2.5%. The same data also contributed to another study, on yellow fever vaccine responses in identical twins.

Sample: memory (CD45RO+) T cells sorted from blood. The origin of the receptors is a woman aged 18-29 years in good health.

V gene TRBV2 combines with J gene TRBJ2-2, with D uncertain. Trimming took 7 bases from V and 3 from J, leaving 12 bases between them. The CDR3 runs 14 residues. Germline values: CDR1 SNHLY, CDR2 FYNNEI. CDR3 nucleotide sequence: TGTGCCAGCAATGTCCGTTCATACACCGGGGAGCTGTTTTTT. Translated, it gives CASNVRSYTGELFF.

This clonotype was recorded many times. The chain uses TRBV12-3 or TRBV12-4 and TRBJ2-1; D could derive from TRBD1 or TRBD2 (6 bases each). The CDR3 totals 14 residues. V lost 7 bases and J lost 5, with 15 bases in between. The CDR3, as DNA: TGTGCCAGCACAAAGGGGGGAATCCACAATGAGCAGTTCTTC. It codes for CASTKGGIHNEQFF.

This clonotype was picked up many times. The rearrangement uses TRBV11-2 and TRBJ2-3; TRBD2 aligns across 9 bases. This CDR3 comprises 16 residues. Germline-derived CDR1 and CDR2 are SGHAT and FQNNGV. V gave up 5 bases and J gave up 2 bases; unmatched junction bases: 8. The DNA of the CDR3 is TGTGCCAGCAGCCCGAATGTGGGACTAGCCACAGATACGCAGTATTTT. This gives the protein CASSPNVGLATDTQYF.

The chain joins TRBV7-9 to TRBJ2-4; D is uncertain. Trimming took off 2 bases at V and 0 bases at J, with 2 bases between the two ends. Germline CDR1 reads SEHNR; CDR2 reads FQNEAQ (reference sequence). This CDR3 is 13 amino acids long. For the CDR3, the DNA is TGTGCCAGCAGCTTAAAAGCCAAAAACATTCAGTACTTC. Protein product: CASSLKAKNIQYF.

This clonotype has just a few counts. The chain combines TRBV6-4 with TRBJ2-3, with TRBD2 matching over 11 bases. Per germline, CDR1 MRHNA and CDR2 SNTAGT. This CDR3 contains 16 residues. Trimming cost V 2 bases and J 4 bases; bases outside gene matches: 5. The CDR3 region is CASSDKASGGSDTQYF. CDR3 in DNA: TGTGCCAGCAGTGACAAGGCTAGCGGGGGGTCAGATACGCAGTATTTT.

About this clonotype itself: An end of the junction differs from the germline gene, which may be a read error. The chain uses TRBV7-9 and TRBJ2-1; D gene unclear. CDR1 SEHNR and CDR2 FQNEAQ come from the germline V gene (reference sequence). This CDR3 spans 13 amino acids. The CDR3, as DNA: TGTGCCAGCAGCTTAGCCGCAGTCAATGATCAGTTCTTC. This codes for CASSLAAVNDQFF.

This clonotype was picked up many times. The chain is built from TRBV20-1 and TRBJ1-5; D remains ambiguous. The CDR3 runs 14 residues. CDR1 is DFQATT, CDR2 SNEGSKA, per germline (reference sequence). V lost 2 bases, J lost 6 bases, and 14 bases lay in between. The CDR3 DNA reads as TGCAGTGCTAGATTGGCTACTCCCGGTCAGCCCCAGCATTTT. It encodes CSARLATPGQPQHF.

This clonotype came up many times. The CDR3 loop is CASSSGPDNEQFF. The CDR3, as DNA: TGTGCCAGCAGCTCTGGACCCGACAATGAGCAGTTCTTC. The V gene is TRBV5-5, the J gene TRBJ2-1; D unresolved. Germline V gene data show CDR1 as SGHKS and CDR2 as YYEKEE (reference sequence). The CDR3 runs to 13 residues. V was pared by 3 bases and J by 5 bases, with 9 bases between.

The chain joins TRBV28 to TRBJ1-1, with D possibly TRBD1 on 6 matching bases. The V gene lost 4 bases and the J gene lost 1 base, with 10 bases spanning the gap. The CDR3 extends over 14 amino acids. Germline V gene lookup returns CDR1 MDHEN and CDR2 SYDVKM. For the CDR3, the DNA is TGTGCCAGCAGTTCACAGGGTCGGAACACTGAAGCTTTCTTT. Encoded protein: CASSSQGRNTEAFF.

The table lists this clonotype with many counts. V and J are TRBV15 and TRBJ1-1; D not resolved. Germline values: CDR1 LNHNV, CDR2 YYDKDF (reference sequence). The CDR3 totals 14 residues. V shed 0 bases and J shed 8 bases, with 13 bases lying between them. CDR3 sequence: CATSRDSYLTEAFF. The CDR3 nucleotides are TGTGCCACCAGCAGAGATTCGTACCTAACGGAAGCTTTCTTT.

This clonotype was seen repeatedly, ten times or more. J is TRBJ1-2 and V is TRBV6-1, with a tentative D call TRBD1 (6 bases). With 6 bases removed from V and 3 bases from J, the gap between germline ends came to 14 bases. Germline V gives CDR1 MNHNS, CDR2 SASEGT. This CDR3 spans 14 amino acids. In DNA form, the CDR3 reads TGTGCCAGCAGCCACACGGACAGTTACTATGGCTACACCTTC. Amino acid sequence: CASSHTDSYYGYTF.

This clonotype was seen repeatedly, ten times or more. The chain has TRBV12-3 or TRBV12-4 and TRBJ1-2; D unclear. Trimming removed 0 bases at V and 6 bases at J, with 14 bases between. The CDR3 runs 15 residues. CDR3 residues: CASSLAPGKKNGYTF. The DNA for the CDR3 is TGTGCCAGCAGTTTAGCGCCCGGGAAGAAAAATGGCTACACCTTC.

The rearrangement links TRBV5-1 to TRBJ1-1; 7 positions match TRBD1. CDR1 SGHRS and CDR2 YFSETQ come from the germline V gene. J lost 2 bases, V lost 7 bases, and 11 bases had no gene match. This CDR3 comprises 15 residues. Here the CDR3 reads CASASQGGQNTEAFF. The CDR3 region has the DNA TGCGCCAGCGCGTCCCAGGGGGGGCAAAACACTGAAGCTTTCTTT.

The table lists this clonotype with a few counts. The CDR3 bases are TGTGCCAGCAGCCAAGATCGGGGGACCACAAACAGCGAGCAGTACGTC. Its protein is CASSQDRGTTNSEQYV. The chain has TRBV3-1 and TRBJ2-7; D possibly corresponds to TRBD2 (6 bases). This CDR3 comprises 16 residues. Trimming removed 0 bases at V and 6 bases at J, with 18 bases between. Germline V lookup: CDR1 LGHDT, CDR2 YNNKEL (reference sequence).

CDR3 nucleotide sequence: TGTGCCAGCAGTTACATCCCGGGAGTCCAGTACGTC. Protein sequence: CASSYIPGVQYV. J is TRBJ2-7 and V is TRBV6-5; D may be TRBD2 (6 bases). Per germline, CDR1 MNHEY and CDR2 SVGAGI. V was trimmed by 2 bases and J by 10 bases, leaving 12 bases between them. This CDR3 contains 12 residues.

This chain connects TRBV6-5 to TRBJ1-2; 7 bases align to TRBD1. Germline V lookup: CDR1 MNHEY, CDR2 SVGAGI. The CDR3 runs to 14 residues. V was clipped by 4 bases and J by 3 bases; unmatched bases: 5. In DNA, the CDR3 is TGTGCCAGCAGTTCCCCCGGGACAGACTATGGCTACACCTTC. Its translation is CASSSPGTDYGYTF.

The CDR3 nucleotides read TGTGCCAGCAGCTTACGGAGCGGGACTAGCGTTAGCTACGAGCAGTACTTC. Amino acids: CASSLRSGTSVSYEQYF. This chain joins TRBV7-9 and TRBJ2-7; TRBD2 matches 10 bases. J gave up 3 bases and V 2 bases, and 10 bases lay outside the gene matches. The CDR3 is 17 amino acids. The V gene's germline CDR1 is SEHNR and CDR2 FQNEAQ (reference sequence).

A few counts support this clonotype. The chain has TRBV12-3 or TRBV12-4 and TRBJ1-3, with a tentative D call TRBD1 (5 bases). V was cut by 7 bases and J by 1 base, with 14 bases left in between. This CDR3 has 15 residues. The CDR3 here is CASTNRGVSGNTIYF. The CDR3 DNA reads as TGTGCCAGCACCAATCGGGGGGTTTCTGGAAACACCATATATTTT.

The genes are TRBV5-1 and TRBJ2-3; 8 bases line up with TRBD1. The germline V gene encodes CDR1 SGHRS and CDR2 YFSETQ. The V segment lost 4 bases and the J segment 3 bases; nucleotides outside the gene matches: 4. The CDR3 runs to 14 residues. The CDR3 spells CASSQRTGTDTQYF. The CDR3 DNA sequence: TGCGCCAGCAGCCAACGGACAGGGACAGATACGCAGTATTTT.

This clonotype was seen repeatedly, ten times or more. J is TRBJ2-7 and V is TRBV5-5; the D gene is possibly TRBD1 (6 bases). With 6 bases removed from V and 0 bases from J, the gap between germline ends came to 13 bases. The CDR3 extends over 14 amino acids. Germline V gene sequence: CDR1 SGHKS, CDR2 YYEKEE (reference sequence). CDR3 in amino acids: CASKSGHSSYEQYF. The CDR3 DNA reads TGTGCCAGCAAATCGGGACACAGCTCCTACGAGCAGTACTTC.

This clonotype has a handful of counts. This sequence joins TRBV5-6 and TRBJ2-1; 9 bases line up with TRBD1. Losses at the gene ends were 2 bases for V and 2 bases for J; bases not matched to a gene: 8. CDR3 length: 17 amino acids. The germline CDR1 and CDR2 sequences are SGHDT and YYEEEE. The CDR3 region has the DNA TGTGCCAGCAGCTTACGGACAGGGGACGGAGCCTACAATGAGCAGTTCTTC. Protein product: CASSLRTGDGAYNEQFF.

This clonotype was recorded many times. The chain joins TRBV4-1 to TRBJ1-1; no reliable D call. Germline CDR1 reads MGHRA; CDR2 reads YSYEKL. The CDR3 sequence is 16 residues long. Trimming pared 1 base from V and 0 bases from J, leaving 12 bases between. The CDR3 loop reads CASSQVHTDLNTEAFF. The CDR3 coding sequence is TGCGCCAGCAGCCAAGTTCATACCGACCTGAACACTGAAGCTTTCTTT.

The genes are TRBV12-3 or TRBV12-4 and TRBJ2-7; TRBD2 matches at 10 bases. The CDR3 is 15 amino acids. Losses at the gene ends were 2 bases for V and 6 bases for J; bases not matched to a gene: 7. CDR3 in DNA: TGTGCCAGCAGTTTACGAGCTAGCGGGAGTGGCGAGCAGTACTTC. Its translation is CASSLRASGSGEQYF.

This clonotype was counted once. The chain combines TRBV2 with TRBJ2-5; 8 bases agree with TRBD2. Per the germline V gene, CDR1 is SNHLY and CDR2 is FYNNEI. This CDR3 spans 14 amino acids. The V gene end was trimmed by 5 bases and the J gene end by 5 bases; junction bases not matched to a gene: 7. The CDR3 DNA is TGTGCCAGCAGTCGGGAGGGGGGGTTGGAGACCCAGTACTTC. Its translation: CASSREGGLETQYF.

With regard to this clonotype: At one of its ends the junction is not consistent with the germline gene, which may arise from a read error. The V gene is TRBV2, the J gene TRBJ2-4; 10 bases fit TRBD1. CDR1 is SNHLY, CDR2 FYNNEI, per germline. This CDR3 is built from 17 residues. The CDR3 sequence: CTSKSSTGQGAKNIQYF. The CDR3 nucleotides are TGTACCAGCAAAAGTTCCACGGGACAGGGGGCCAAAAACATTCAGTACTTC.

This chain joins TRBV6-1 and TRBJ1-6; TRBD1 aligns across 7 bases. The CDR3 has 12 residues. The V gene's germline CDR1 is MNHNS and CDR2 SASEGT. V dropped 6 bases and J dropped 8; count of bases not matched to a gene: 1. CDR3 sequence: CASRQGDSPLHF. The CDR3 region has the DNA TGTGCCAGCAGGCAGGGGGATTCACCCCTCCACTTT.

This clonotype has a count of ten or more. The V gene is TRBV9, the J gene TRBJ2-7, with D perhaps matching TRBD2 (6 bases). This CDR3 region has 13 residues. CDR1 and CDR2 (germline): SGDLS, YYNGEE. V was shortened by 4 bases and J by 3 bases, with 11 bases between the two germline ends. The DNA for the CDR3 is TGTGCCAGCAGCCCGGCGGGGCTCTACGAGCAGTACTTC. As protein: CASSPAGLYEQYF.

This clonotype has a count of ten or more. This chain links TRBV29-1 with TRBJ1-3; no firm D call. The V end lost 6 bases, the J end lost 0 bases, and 12 bases lay between the germline ends. Germline CDR1 and CDR2: SQVTM and ANQGSEA. The CDR3 is 14 residues long. The CDR3 DNA is TGCAGCGTCCAATTACAGCTCTCTGGAAACACCATATATTTT. This translates into CSVQLQLSGNTIYF.